What follows are 30 T cell receptor beta chains derived from one specimen sequenced in a study of beta chain features in type 1 diabetes. The study reverse transcribed the entire isolated RNA, so it sequenced expressed TCRB transcripts. The repertoire was sequenced with immunoSEQ multiplex PCR; TCRdb's copy has only in-frame clones and lacks some. Of roughly 300,000 clones listed, 14% are singletons. The sequencing input was central memory CD4+ T cells from blood. Every receptor here comes from a man aged 30-40 years in good health.

Concerning this clone: This sequence may be a read error, since a much larger clone differs from it by one base. The chain carries TRBV10-2 and TRBJ2-5; D not resolved. The CDR3 extends over 11 amino acids. The germline V gene has CDR1 WSHSY and CDR2 SAAADI. V was trimmed by 5 bases and J by 2 bases, leaving 3 bases between them. DNA of the CDR3: TGCGCCAGCAGTCAACAAGAGACCCAGTACTTC. Protein: CASSQQETQYF.

This clone was observed at least ten times. This rearrangement joins TRBV19 to TRBJ1-2, with TRBD1 matching over 8 bases. The J segment lost 3 bases and the V segment lost 7 bases, leaving 13 bases of the junction unmatched. This CDR3 comprises 16 residues. Germline V gene data show CDR1 as LNHDA and CDR2 as SQIVND (reference sequence). CDR3 bases: TGTGCCAGTACCTCGATCAGGGGACAGGACCACTATGGCTACACCTTC. Translated: CASTSIRGQDHYGYTF. The full variable domain, its missing parts supplied by reference TRBV19 and TRBJ1-2, is DGGITQSPKYLFRKEGQNVTLSCEQNLNHDAMYWYRQDPGQGLRLIYYSQIVNDFQKGDIAEGYSVSREKKESFPLTVTSAQKNPTAFYLCASTSIRGQDHYGYTFGSGTRLTVV.

This clone was counted between two and nine times. CDR3 sequence reads: CASSLGAVGGTDTQYF. The DNA for the CDR3 is TGTGCCAGCAGCTTAGGAGCAGTGGGAGGAACAGATACGCAGTATTTT. The V gene is TRBV7-6, the J gene TRBJ2-3; the D gene is possibly TRBD2 (6 bases). V was pared by 1 base and J by 3 bases, with 14 bases between. The CDR3 totals 16 residues. In germline, CDR1 is SGHVS, CDR2 FNYEAQ.

The chain recombines TRBV4-3 with TRBJ2-1; maybe TRBD1 (5 bases). CDR3 size: 15 residues. Germline loops: CDR1 LGHNA, CDR2 YSLEER. V dropped 4 bases and J dropped 1 base, with 11 bases sitting between them. CDR3 in amino acids: CASSRTGTSYNEQFF. The CDR3 bases are TGCGCCAGCAGCCGAACAGGTACATCCTACAATGAGCAGTTCTTC.

The chain employs TRBV5-4 and TRBJ2-2; D call uncertain. The CDR3 runs to 14 residues. V was pared by 5 bases and J by 6 bases, with 14 bases between. Germline V CDR1 and CDR2: SGHNT, YYREEE (reference sequence). CDR3 DNA sequence: TGTGCCAGCAGGGGGAATCGGATGGCCGGGGAGCTGTTTTTT. It specifies CASRGNRMAGELFF.

The chain links TRBV2 to TRBJ2-5; D gene ambiguous. The CDR3 runs 13 residues. CDR1 is SNHLY and CDR2 is FYNNEI in the germline V gene. V was cut by 8 bases and J by 5 bases, with 15 bases left in between. This CDR3 is CASGSEFWETQYF. CDR3 sequence (DNA): TGTGCCAGCGGCAGTGAATTCTGGGAGACCCAGTACTTC.

This clone has more than one count but fewer than ten. The junction does not match germline at one end; this may be a read error. V usage is TRBV6-5 and J usage is TRBJ2-5; no reliable D call. Germline V gene sequence: CDR1 MNHEY, CDR2 SVGAGI. CDR3 length: 13 amino acids. The CDR3 region is CAISESPGETQYF. In DNA form, the CDR3 reads TGTGCCATCAGTGAATCCCCTGGGGAGACCCAGTACTTC.

The chain joins TRBV5-1 to TRBJ2-3; D ambiguous. CDR1 and CDR2 (germline): SGHRS, YFSETQ. Trimming removed 0 bases at V and 2 bases at J, with 16 bases between. This CDR3 spans 17 amino acids. CDR3 coding DNA: TGCGCCAGCAGCTTGGAGCGCGGTCCAGGCATCACAGATACGCAGTATTTT. Protein product: CASSLERGPGITDTQYF.

There are a few counts of this clone. CDR3 nucleotides: TGTGCCAGCTCACCGTGGGGGAATGAGCAGTTCTTC. Its protein is CASSPWGNEQFF. This chain joins TRBV18 and TRBJ2-1, with D possibly being TRBD1 or TRBD2 (5 bases each). Germline V gene lookup returns CDR1 KGHSH and CDR2 LQKENI. The V and J ends lost 3 bases and 7 bases respectively, with 7 bases between them. CDR3 length: 12 amino acids.

Regarding this clone: At one boundary the junction diverges from the germline segment, which might be a read error. V and J are TRBV9 and TRBJ1-5, with a possible D match to TRBD1 (5 bases). This CDR3 comprises 15 residues. CDR1 is SGDLS, CDR2 YYNGEE, per germline. The CDR3 sequence: CANSVGPGPNQPQHF. The CDR3 bases are TGTGCCAACAGCGTGGGTCCGGGGCCTAATCAGCCCCAGCATTTT.

A few counts support this clone. The rearrangement links TRBV7-9 to TRBJ2-2; 7 bases align to TRBD1. Per germline, CDR1 SEHNR and CDR2 FQNEAQ (reference sequence). V lost 7 bases and J lost 1; bases outside the gene matches: 6. CDR3 size: 15 residues. The DNA of the CDR3 is TGTGCCAGCACCAAGGGGGCTTTGAACACCGGGGAGCTGTTTTTT. This translates into CASTKGALNTGELFF.

The V call is TRBV5-1, the J call TRBJ1-6; 10 nucleotides align to TRBD1. CDR1 SGHRS and CDR2 YFSETQ come from the germline V gene. The CDR3 sequence is 21 residues long. Trimming cost V 1 base and J 0 bases; bases outside gene matches: 13. The CDR3 nucleotides are TGCGCCAGCAGCTTGTCAAGAGAATCCGGGACAGGGGTCTCCTATAATTCACCCCTCCACTTT. Its protein product is CASSLSRESGTGVSYNSPLHF.

This clone has just a few counts. This rearrangement joins TRBV11-2 to TRBJ2-3, with 11 nucleotides matching TRBD2. V dropped 4 bases and J dropped 0; count of bases not matched to a gene: 0. The V gene's germline CDR1 is SGHAT and CDR2 FQNNGV. This CDR3 is 15 amino acids long. The CDR3 here is CASSSSGGSTDTQYF. CDR3 nucleotide sequence: TGTGCCAGCAGCTCTAGCGGGGGGAGCACAGATACGCAGTATTTT. Full variable domain (outside the CDR3, taken from reference TRBV11-2 and TRBJ2-3): EAGVAQSPRYKIIEKRQSVAFWCNPISGHATLYWYQQILGQGPKLLIQFQNNGVVDDSQLPKDRFSAERLKGVDSTLKIQPAKLEDSAVYLCASSSSGGSTDTQYFGPGTRLTVL.

Only a few counts were recorded for this clone. The V and J genes are TRBV7-2 and TRBJ2-1; 12 bases align to TRBD2. Germline CDR1 is SGHTA and CDR2 is FQGNSA. This CDR3 is built from 19 residues. V was pared by 2 bases and J by 3 bases, with 11 bases of the junction left unmatched. As DNA, the CDR3 is TGTGCCAGCAGCTTAAGAGGACTAGCGGGGTCCTTCAACTACAATGAGCAGTTCTTC. This gives the protein CASSLRGLAGSFNYNEQFF.

This clone occurred a few times. The V call is TRBV7-3, the J call TRBJ2-3; the D gene is possibly TRBD2 (5 bases). The CDR3 totals 15 residues. Germline V gene lookup returns CDR1 SGHTA and CDR2 FQGTGA. The V and J ends lost 4 bases and 4 bases respectively, with 15 bases between them. In nucleotides, the CDR3 is TGTGCCAGCAGCTCCCCCGGGATCAGGTCAGATACGCAGTATTTT. This gives the protein CASSSPGIRSDTQYF.

At least ten counts were recorded for this clone. The genes are TRBV9 and TRBJ2-3; D is unresolved. V was shortened by 0 bases and J by 0 bases, with 5 bases between the two germline ends. From germline, CDR1 is SGDLS and CDR2 YYNGEE. This CDR3 spans 14 amino acids. CDR3 DNA: TGTGCCAGCAGCGTAGCTCTTAGCACAGATACGCAGTATTTT. It is translated as CASSVALSTDTQYF.

CDR3 sequence reads: CASSPQPGSYNEQFF. DNA of the CDR3: TGTGCCAGCAGCCCCCAGCCAGGCTCCTACAATGAGCAGTTCTTC. This chain uses TRBV9 with TRBJ2-1; no clear D gene. V dropped 4 bases and J dropped 0 bases, with 11 bases sitting between them. The CDR3 totals 15 residues. Germline lookup yields CDR1 SGDLS and CDR2 YYNGEE.

This chain uses TRBV19 with TRBJ2-4, with TRBD2 matching 8 bases. Germline V CDR1 and CDR2: LNHDA, SQIVND (reference sequence). The CDR3 loop spans 16 amino acids. J lost 0 bases, V lost 5 bases, and 6 bases had no gene match. CDR3 nucleotides: TGTGCCAGTAGTCCCAGGGGACTAGAAGCCAAAAACATTCAGTACTTC. Its protein is CASSPRGLEAKNIQYF.

This clone was observed a handful of times. The chain combines TRBV30 with TRBJ2-1; no clear D. The CDR3 spans 14 residues. Trimming stripped 7 bases from V and 0 bases from J, with 13 bases between. Germline CDR1 and CDR2: GTSNPN and SVGIG (reference sequence). The CDR3 DNA reads as TGTGCCTCGATACGTAAGAGCTCCTACAATGAGCAGTTCTTC. Protein product: CASIRKSSYNEQFF.

The chain carries TRBV27 and TRBJ2-7; the D is unclear. The V end was cut by 1 base, the J end by 3 bases, with 7 bases between. The CDR3 contains 13 residues. CDR1 and CDR2 (germline): MNHEY, SMNVEV (reference sequence). CDR3 loop: CASSLFKGYEQYF. As DNA, the CDR3 is TGTGCCAGCAGTTTATTTAAGGGCTACGAGCAGTACTTC.

This clone was seen only a few times. This chain uses TRBV4-3 with TRBJ2-1; D is perhaps TRBD1 or TRBD2 (5 bases each). V was shortened by 1 base and J by 13 bases, with 8 bases between the two germline ends. There are 11 residues in the CDR3. Germline-derived CDR1 and CDR2 are LGHNA and YSLEER. The CDR3 here is CASSQGGKQFF. CDR3 coding DNA: TGCGCCAGCAGCCAAGGGGGGAAACAGTTCTTC.

The V and J genes are TRBV25-1 and TRBJ2-7, with 7 bases fitting TRBD2. CDR1 and CDR2 (germline): MGHDK, SYGVNS. V lost 9 bases and J lost 7; bases outside the gene matches: 9. The CDR3 contains 12 residues. The CDR3 here is CASKIGAGEQYF. DNA of the CDR3: TGTGCCAGTAAGATCGGAGCGGGGGAGCAGTACTTC.

This clone was detected a few times. This chain joins TRBV6-1 and TRBJ1-5, with 8 bases matching TRBD1. The germline CDR1 and CDR2 sequences are MNHNS and SASEGT. V lost 5 bases and J lost 6; bases outside the gene matches: 9. CDR3 length equals 15 residues. The CDR3 nucleotides are TGTGCCAGCAGTACCCGGACAGGGTTCGGTCAGCCCCAGCATTTT. Protein sequence: CASSTRTGFGQPQHF.

The chain has TRBV2 and TRBJ2-3, with TRBD1 as a possible D gene (6 bases). V lost 7 bases and J lost 3, with 11 bases in between. CDR1 is SNHLY, CDR2 FYNNEI, per germline. The CDR3 has 13 amino acids. This CDR3 is CASNQGLTDTQYF. CDR3 nucleotide sequence: TGTGCCAGCAATCAGGGGTTAACAGATACGCAGTATTTT.

The chain couples TRBV30 to TRBJ2-7, with D tentatively TRBD1 or TRBD2 (5 bases each). CDR1 and CDR2 (germline): GTSNPN, SVGIG (reference sequence). This CDR3 comprises 12 residues. V gave up 5 bases and J gave up 7 bases, with 15 bases separating them. The CDR3 loop is CAWGRTRGEQYV. The CDR3 DNA reads as TGTGCCTGGGGGCGAACTAGGGGAGAGCAGTACGTC.

The J gene is TRBJ2-5, the V gene TRBV4-3, with D possibly being TRBD2 (7 bases). The germline V and J ends were trimmed by 7 bases and 5 bases, with 20 bases remaining between them. Per the germline V gene, CDR1 is LGHNA and CDR2 is YSLEER. CDR3 length equals 15 residues. The CDR3 nucleotides are TGCGCCAGCACGATGACTAGGGGGGGAATTGAGACCCAGTACTTC. Residues: CASTMTRGGIETQYF.

This clone was seen a few times. The genes are TRBV4-1 and TRBJ1-3; no firm D call. In germline, CDR1 is MGHRA, CDR2 YSYEKL. The V end lost 3 bases, the J end lost 3 bases, and 9 bases lay between the germline ends. The CDR3 contains 14 residues. The chain's CDR3 is CASSHTSIGNTIYF. In DNA form, the CDR3 reads TGCGCCAGCAGCCACACGTCGATTGGAAACACCATATATTTT.

This clone was detected a few times. The chain joins TRBV6-1 to TRBJ2-1; no definite D call. The CDR3 is 11 residues long. Germline CDR1 is MNHNS and CDR2 is SASEGT. Trimming left V 6 bases short and J 7 bases short, with 7 bases between. DNA for the CDR3: TGTGCCAGCAGCCACCCGAATGAGCAGTTCTTC. Its protein is CASSHPNEQFF.

This clone was counted between two and nine times. The rearrangement uses TRBV7-2 and TRBJ2-6; TRBD2 is a possible D gene (5 bases). This CDR3 contains 15 residues. The V gene lost 1 base and the J gene lost 13 bases, with 17 bases spanning the gap. The germline CDR1 and CDR2 sequences are SGHTA and FQGNSA. CDR3 DNA: TGTGCCAGCAGCTTAGACCGGGGATTCGGGATAGTCCTGACTTTC. Its translation: CASSLDRGFGIVLTF.

This clone was seen a few times. The chain carries TRBV21-1 and TRBJ1-1; TRBD1 is taken as the D call from the table, unchecked against the DNA. TRBV21-1 is designated a pseudogene. This CDR3 is 19 amino acids long. Here the CDR3 DNA reads TGTGCCAGCAGCAAGGGGGGCTTCCCGGTCTGGGGACAGGGGCCCAAAGCTTTCTTT. This encodes CASSKGGFPVWGQGPKAFF.